A selection of T cell receptor beta chains follows, all from one sample in a study of T cells in Graves' hyperthyroidism and ophthalmopathy. TCRdb redid the calling of the multiplex PCR reads with MiXCR, one entry per CDR3 protein. The profile shows over 450,000 distinct CDR3 sequences, approximately 14% of them singletons. The sample comprised blood. Receptors originate from a woman between 18 and 29 years old with Graves' hyperthyroidism. Both conserved end residues are part of each CDR3. Rows may omit the clone size; those that give it use once, few, many or a size class.

clone_size | j_call | v_call | cdr3_aa
many | TRBJ2-1 | TRBV11-3 | CASSLSTSGSYNEQFF
- | TRBJ1-6 | TRBV12-3/TRBV12-4 | CASSLGSVHNSPLHF
many | TRBJ1-6 | TRBV6-5 | CASSYAGARGSSPLHF
- | TRBJ2-5 | TRBV27 | CASSLSFRWSQETQYF
many | TRBJ1-3 | TRBV30 | CAWRRTGAGNTIYF
few | TRBJ1-1 | TRBV7-3 | CASSATGINTEAFF
many | TRBJ2-5 | TRBV19 | CASKARTLRAGETQYF
many | TRBJ2-1 | TRBV28 | CASSLQTSGSWGNEQFF
many | TRBJ2-3 | TRBV5-1 | CASSSIGQLGDTQYF
many | TRBJ2-7 | TRBV3-1 | CASSREGRRSSYEQYF
- | TRBJ2-5 | TRBV5-5 | CASSLWHETQYF
- | TRBJ1-1 | TRBV5-6 | CASSPFGQGTMNTEAFF
many | TRBJ1-2 | TRBV12-3/TRBV12-4 | CASSLVSAEGYTF
many | TRBJ1-6 | TRBV9 | CASSVRSQNNSPLHF
many | TRBJ2-1 | TRBV28 | CASRGQDLGEHYNEQFF
many | TRBJ2-3 | TRBV2 | CASSESQVTDTQYF
- | TRBJ1-1 | TRBV11-3 | CASSDSWTGITEAFF
- | TRBJ1-2 | TRBV28 | CASTPLWSKQGYTF
few | TRBJ2-1 | TRBV27 | CASSLRIAQLGNEQFF
many | TRBJ2-3 | TRBV11-2 | CASSLPSRTDTQYF
many | TRBJ2-3 | TRBV12-3/TRBV12-4 | CASSLQGITDTQYF
- | TRBJ2-1 | TRBV14 | CASSQDTGAVYNEQFF
- | TRBJ2-2 | TRBV6-1 | CASKESTGELFF
- | TRBJ2-3 | TRBV9 | CASSVEGLGPDTQYF
many | TRBJ1-2 | TRBV12-3/TRBV12-4 | CASSFWTPKYGYTF
- | TRBJ1-4 | TRBV6-1 | CASSAPGTGWGEKLFF
- | TRBJ2-7 | TRBV14 | CASSQDYRGEQYF
many | TRBJ2-2 | TRBV19 | CASSIQGSITGELFF
- | TRBJ2-7 | TRBV12-5 | CASGLDPGWAREGYEQYF
many | TRBJ1-6 | TRBV2 | CASSENRNSPLHF
many | TRBJ2-3 | TRBV7-3 | CASSLGITSTDTQYF
- | TRBJ2-7 | TRBV15 | CATSRVGRAYEQYF
many | TRBJ2-5 | TRBV20-1 | CSARERRLRETQYF